The 21 T cell receptor beta chains below were found in one sample sequenced in a study of T cell changes during pregnancy in multiple sclerosis. TCRdb keeps only in-frame clones here, not all; method: immunoSEQ multiplex PCR. The data show around 69,000 clones, with just over 90% seen just once and roughly 1.4% held by the top ten. Sequenced material: peripheral blood, taken in the third trimester of pregnancy. The receptors here all came from a female donor with multiple sclerosis, enrolled in a pregnancy study.

This sequence joins TRBV5-4 and TRBJ2-3; 12 bases agree with TRBD2. V shed 4 bases and J 3 bases; nucleotides not matched to a gene: 9. Germline CDR1 SGHNT, CDR2 YYREEE (reference sequence). The CDR3 runs to 17 residues. The CDR3 DNA reads TGTGCCAGCAGCCGTTCCCTGACTAGCGGGGGAACAGATACGCAGTATTTT. Protein product: CASSRSLTSGGTDTQYF.

V gene TRBV23-1 combines with J gene TRBJ2-1; 12 nucleotides match TRBD1. TRBV23-1 is an open reading frame whose function is uncertain. The CDR3 runs to 16 residues. Losses at the gene ends were 2 bases for V and 9 bases for J; bases not matched to a gene: 8. The CDR3 loop reads CASSQPGQGARIEQFF. The DNA of the CDR3 is TGCGCCAGCAGTCAACCGGGACAGGGGGCTAGAATTGAGCAGTTCTTC.

This clone has a single count. The chain uses TRBV4-3 and TRBJ2-4; TRBD2 matches 10 bases. CDR1 and CDR2 from the germline V gene are LGHNA and YSLEER. The V and J ends lost 0 bases and 8 bases, in that order; junction bases with no gene match: 10. This CDR3 region has 17 residues. As DNA, the CDR3 is TGCGCCAGCAGCCAAGATCCAGCGGGGGGGCCTCGGGACATTCAGTACTTC. Its translation is CASSQDPAGGPRDIQYF.

This chain connects TRBV29-1 to TRBJ1-1; D call uncertain. CDR1 is SQVTM and CDR2 is ANQGSEA in the germline V gene. V dropped 1 base and J dropped 1 base, with 7 bases sitting between them. The CDR3 contains 13 residues. The CDR3: CSVEAGANTEAFF. The CDR3 DNA is TGCAGCGTTGAAGCGGGAGCGAACACTGAAGCTTTCTTT.

This chain connects TRBV7-2 to TRBJ1-4, with 9 bases that match TRBD1. Germline V lookup: CDR1 SGHTA, CDR2 FQGNSA. Losses at the gene ends were 5 bases for V and 5 bases for J; bases not matched to a gene: 3. There are 14 residues in the CDR3. The CDR3 DNA reads as TGTGCCAGCAGCCCGGGGACAGGGAATGAAAAACTGTTTTTT. This translates into CASSPGTGNEKLFF.

This chain links TRBV5-1 with TRBJ1-1; perhaps TRBD1 as D (5 bases). The CDR3 has 14 amino acids. V lost 0 bases and J lost 5, with 11 bases in between. Germline V gene data show CDR1 as SGHRS and CDR2 as YFSETQ. The CDR3 region has the DNA TGCGCCAGCAGCTTGGGGCAGGGATTAACTGAAGCTTTCTTT. This encodes CASSLGQGLTEAFF.

The gene calls are TRBV11-1 and TRBJ2-3; D unclear. CDR3 length: 13 residues. Germline CDR1 is SGHAT and CDR2 is FQDESV (reference sequence). V lost 5 bases and J 3 bases, leaving 9 bases between the germline ends. CDR3 sequence: CASSPGSTDTQYF. In nucleotides, the CDR3 is TGTGCCAGCAGCCCCGGGTCGACAGATACGCAGTATTTT.

The V gene is TRBV7-2, the J gene TRBJ2-3; 7 bases agree with TRBD2. The CDR3 sequence is 18 residues long. The V gene end was trimmed by 0 bases and the J gene end by 2 bases; junction bases not matched to a gene: 11. Germline loops: CDR1 SGHTA, CDR2 FQGNSA. CDR3 amino acids: CASSLARWSGAITDTQYF. CDR3 in DNA: TGTGCCAGCAGCTTAGCGCGATGGAGCGGGGCGATCACAGATACGCAGTATTTT.

This sequence joins TRBV10-3 and TRBJ2-5; 14 bases line up with TRBD2. There are 15 residues in the CDR3. V dropped 10 bases and J dropped 5; count of bases not matched to a gene: 9. Germline CDR1 reads ENHRY; CDR2 reads SYGVKD. In DNA form, the CDR3 reads TGTGCCACCAACTTGGGACTAGCGGGAGAGGAGACCCAGTACTTC. It yields the protein CATNLGLAGEETQYF.

The gene calls are TRBV30 and TRBJ1-2, with D possibly matching TRBD1 (5 bases). The CDR3 covers 11 residues. Deletions cut 0 bases from V and 8 bases from J, with 7 bases between. Per the germline V gene, CDR1 is GTSNPN and CDR2 is SVGIG (reference sequence). The DNA of the CDR3 is TGTGCCTGGAGTGTCCAGGGAGGCTACACCTTC. As protein: CAWSVQGGYTF.

The V call is TRBV18, the J call TRBJ2-7; D possibly corresponds to TRBD2 (5 bases). V was pared by 2 bases and J by 3 bases, with 8 bases between. CDR1 KGHSH and CDR2 LQKENI come from the germline V gene. The CDR3 spans 13 residues. The CDR3 sequence is CASSPYAGYEQYF. The CDR3 DNA is TGTGCCAGCTCACCATATGCGGGCTACGAGCAGTACTTC.

The chain employs TRBV2 and TRBJ2-1, with D unclear. Trimming cost V 5 bases and J 6 bases, with 11 bases left between them. The germline gives CDR1 SNHLY, CDR2 FYNNEI. The CDR3 is made up of 13 amino acids. The chain's CDR3 is CASSRDRVNEQFF. In DNA, the CDR3 is TGTGCCAGCAGTAGAGACCGGGTCAATGAGCAGTTCTTC.

The chain joins TRBV10-3 to TRBJ1-1, with a possible D match to TRBD1 (5 bases). Germline loops: CDR1 ENHRY, CDR2 SYGVKD. CDR3 length: 14 amino acids. With 6 bases removed from V and 5 bases from J, the gap between germline ends came to 16 bases. In nucleotides, the CDR3 is TGTGCCATCAGAGAGGGATCAGGGATTACTGAAGCTTTCTTT. Residues: CAIREGSGITEAFF.

This chain links TRBV19 with TRBJ2-5; TRBD1 is a possible D gene (5 bases). CDR1 and CDR2 (germline): LNHDA, SQIVND (reference sequence). This CDR3 has 12 amino acids. Trimming took off 7 bases at V and 5 bases at J, with 11 bases between the two ends. For the CDR3, the DNA is TGTGCCAGTAAAGGGGCTGGGGAGACCCAGTACTTC. Its protein is CASKGAGETQYF.

This chain links TRBV19 with TRBJ1-1, with a tentative D call TRBD1 (6 bases). This CDR3 has 15 amino acids. V lost 0 bases, J lost 1 base, and 9 bases lay in between. Per germline, CDR1 LNHDA and CDR2 SQIVND (reference sequence). Here the CDR3 DNA reads TGTGCCAGTAGTATAGATCTGGACAGGAACACTGAAGCTTTCTTT. Encoded protein: CASSIDLDRNTEAFF.

The chain uses TRBV2 and TRBJ2-3; D may be TRBD1 (5 bases). This CDR3 spans 13 amino acids. Germline CDR1 is SNHLY and CDR2 is FYNNEI. Deletions cut 11 bases from V and 0 bases from J, with 12 bases between. For the CDR3, the DNA is TGTGCCGGTAGGGGCGGAAGCACAGATACGCAGTATTTT. It codes for CAGRGGSTDTQYF.

The V call is TRBV7-6, the J call TRBJ1-3, with D perhaps matching TRBD1 (6 bases). Germline V CDR1 and CDR2: SGHVS, FNYEAQ. The CDR3 loop spans 15 amino acids. V was cut by 1 base and J by 4 bases, with 11 bases left in between. The CDR3 DNA sequence: TGTGCCAGCAGCTTAGAGTGGGGGGGCGGAAACACCATATATTTT. Its protein product is CASSLEWGGGNTIYF.

The chain uses TRBV14 and TRBJ1-5; 8 bases match TRBD1. In germline, CDR1 is SGHDN, CDR2 FVKESK. The V gene end was trimmed by 3 bases and the J gene end by 11 bases; junction bases not matched to a gene: 15. The CDR3 runs 16 residues. DNA of the CDR3: TGTGCCAGCAGCCAGCCCGGACAGGGTGGGCGCACGACCCAGCATTTT. Its translation: CASSQPGQGGRTTQHF.

The rearrangement uses TRBV7-6 and TRBJ2-5; tentative D call: TRBD1 (7 bases). The germline V gene encodes CDR1 SGHVS and CDR2 FNYEAQ. This CDR3 has 14 residues. V lost 1 base and J lost 6, with 12 bases in between. CDR3 sequence reads: CASSLVQGGKTQYF. CDR3 DNA: TGTGCCAGCAGCTTAGTGCAGGGGGGAAAGACCCAGTACTTC.

This chain connects TRBV5-6 to TRBJ2-5; possible D gene TRBD2, 5 bases. Trimming pared 2 bases from V and 3 bases from J, leaving 5 bases between. This CDR3 region has 12 residues. The germline V gene has CDR1 SGHDT and CDR2 YYEEEE. The CDR3 is CASSFGEETQYF. CDR3 DNA sequence: TGTGCCAGCAGCTTCGGGGAAGAGACCCAGTACTTC.

J is TRBJ1-1 and V is TRBV10-3; no definite D call. Germline CDR1 ENHRY, CDR2 SYGVKD. The CDR3 has 14 amino acids. The germline V and J ends were trimmed by 9 bases and 4 bases, with 18 bases remaining between them. CDR3 in amino acids: CAIQMREYGTEAFF. The CDR3 DNA reads as TGTGCCATACAGATGAGGGAATATGGCACTGAAGCTTTCTTT.